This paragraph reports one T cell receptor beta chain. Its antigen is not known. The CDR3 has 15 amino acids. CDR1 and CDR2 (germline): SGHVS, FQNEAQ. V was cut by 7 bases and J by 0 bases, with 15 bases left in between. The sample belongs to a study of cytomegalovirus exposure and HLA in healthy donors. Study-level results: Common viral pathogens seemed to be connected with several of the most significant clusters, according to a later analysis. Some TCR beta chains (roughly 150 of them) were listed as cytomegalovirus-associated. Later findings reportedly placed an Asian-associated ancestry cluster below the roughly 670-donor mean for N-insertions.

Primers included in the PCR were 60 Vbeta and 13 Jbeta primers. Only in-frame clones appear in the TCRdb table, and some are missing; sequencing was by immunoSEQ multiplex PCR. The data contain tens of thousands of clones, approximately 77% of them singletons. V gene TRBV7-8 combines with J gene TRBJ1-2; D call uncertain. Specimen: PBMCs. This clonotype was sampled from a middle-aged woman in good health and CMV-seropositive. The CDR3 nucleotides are TGTGCCAGCACCGTAACGCCATCAGCTAACTATGGCTACACCTTC. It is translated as CASTVTPSANYGYTF.